This entry lists 11 T cell receptor beta chains sequenced from one sample in a study of T cells expressing NK-cell markers. No DNA is given; TCRdb re-called the 5' RACE reads and lists each CDR3 protein once. Recorded here are 400,000 or so distinct CDR3 sequences; the top ten clones represent about 11%. The sample consisted of blood T cells: a sorted CD56 or NKG2C T cell subset, CD4+ or CD8+ T cells, or bulk PBMC T cells (not recorded which). The receptors derive from a woman in her 50s in good health.

The chain combines TRBV11-2 with TRBJ2-1; TCRdb's D call of TRBD2 is untestable without DNA. The CDR3 is made up of 16 amino acids. Germline V lookup: CDR1 SGHAT, CDR2 FQNNGV. The CDR3: CASSLEGQSSANEQFF.

The V gene is TRBV20-1, the J gene TRBJ2-7; the TRBD2 assignment by TCRdb is unverifiable without DNA. Germline CDR1 DFQATT, CDR2 SNEGSKA (reference sequence). The CDR3 covers 16 residues. The chain's CDR3 is CSASAPGLAVRGEQYF.

V and J are TRBV20-1 and TRBJ1-5. Germline V CDR1 and CDR2: DFQATT, SNEGSKA (reference sequence). This CDR3 has 12 amino acids. CDR3: CSASVKYQPQHF.

The chain carries TRBV28 and TRBJ1-3; as DNA is missing, the TRBD1 call by TCRdb cannot be tested. Germline V gives CDR1 MDHEN, CDR2 SYDVKM. This CDR3 is built from 12 residues. The CDR3 reads CASSQGGNTIYF.

The V call is TRBV5-1, the J call TRBJ2-2; TCRdb's D gene call, TRBD1, goes unchecked for lack of DNA. This CDR3 comprises 16 residues. CDR1 and CDR2 (germline): SGHRS, YFSETQ. The chain's CDR3 is CASSAWTGKNTGELFF.

The V and J genes are TRBV7-2 and TRBJ1-1; TCRdb's D call, TRBD1, is unchecked because there is no DNA. Germline V lookup: CDR1 SGHTA, CDR2 FQGNSA. This CDR3 contains 14 residues. The CDR3 reads CASSLRDRGTEAFF.

V gene TRBV11-3 combines with J gene TRBJ2-1; TCRdb reports TRBD2, a call that lacks DNA to check it against. Germline CDR1 and CDR2: SGHNT and YENEEA. The CDR3 extends over 17 amino acids. The CDR3 sequence: CASSLVLADPSYNEQFF.

The chain uses TRBV12-3 or TRBV12-4 and TRBJ1-5; TCRdb picks TRBD1, but there is no DNA to check that call. This CDR3 spans 15 amino acids. The CDR3 sequence is CASSLGQANNQPQHF.

This rearrangement joins TRBV12-3 or TRBV12-4 to TRBJ2-1. The CDR3 is 13 residues long. The CDR3: CASSFSQYNEQFF.

V and J are TRBV3-1 and TRBJ2-7; the D call of TRBD2 rests on TCRdb alone, since no DNA is present to check it. The CDR3 has 15 residues. Germline CDR1 reads LGHDT; CDR2 reads YNNKEL (reference sequence). This chain's CDR3 is CASSQDPGTRDEQYF.

The gene calls are TRBV3-1 and TRBJ2-1. The CDR3 loop spans 15 amino acids. Germline lookup yields CDR1 LGHDT and CDR2 YNNKEL (reference sequence). The CDR3 sequence: CASSQVETLGNEQFF.